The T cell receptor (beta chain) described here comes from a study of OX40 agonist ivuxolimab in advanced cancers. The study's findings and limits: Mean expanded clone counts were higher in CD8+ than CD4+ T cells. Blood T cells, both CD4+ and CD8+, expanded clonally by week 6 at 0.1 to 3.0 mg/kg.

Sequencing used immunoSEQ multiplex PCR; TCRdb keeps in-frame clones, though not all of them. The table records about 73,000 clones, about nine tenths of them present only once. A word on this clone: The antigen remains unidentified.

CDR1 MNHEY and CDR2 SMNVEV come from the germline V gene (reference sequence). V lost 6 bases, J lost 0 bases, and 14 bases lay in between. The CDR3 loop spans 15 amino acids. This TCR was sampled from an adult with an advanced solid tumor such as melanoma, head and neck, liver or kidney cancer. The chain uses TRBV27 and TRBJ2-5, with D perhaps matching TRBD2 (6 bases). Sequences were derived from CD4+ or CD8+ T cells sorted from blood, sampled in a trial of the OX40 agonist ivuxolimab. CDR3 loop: CASRGLPEDQETQYF. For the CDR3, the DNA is TGTGCCAGCAGGGGACTGCCCGAAGACCAAGAGACCCAGTACTTC.